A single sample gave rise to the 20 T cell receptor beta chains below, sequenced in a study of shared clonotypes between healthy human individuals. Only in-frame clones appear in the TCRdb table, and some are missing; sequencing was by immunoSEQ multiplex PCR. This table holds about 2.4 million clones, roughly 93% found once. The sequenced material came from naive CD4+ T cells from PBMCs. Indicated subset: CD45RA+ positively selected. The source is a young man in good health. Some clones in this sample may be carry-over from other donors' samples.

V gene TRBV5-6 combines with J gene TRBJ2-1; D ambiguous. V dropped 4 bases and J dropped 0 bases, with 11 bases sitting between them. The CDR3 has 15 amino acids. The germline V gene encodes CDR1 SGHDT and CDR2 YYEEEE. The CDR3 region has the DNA TGTGCCAGCAGCGAGACTGAAAGCTCCTACAATGAGCAGTTCTTC. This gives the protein CASSETESSYNEQFF.

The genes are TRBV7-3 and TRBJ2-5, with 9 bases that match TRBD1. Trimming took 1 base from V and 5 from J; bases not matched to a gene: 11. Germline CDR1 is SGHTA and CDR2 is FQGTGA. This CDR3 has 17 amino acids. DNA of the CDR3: TGTGCCAGCAGCTTAAAACCTCGGACAGGGGATGTGGAGACCCAGTACTTC. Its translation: CASSLKPRTGDVETQYF.

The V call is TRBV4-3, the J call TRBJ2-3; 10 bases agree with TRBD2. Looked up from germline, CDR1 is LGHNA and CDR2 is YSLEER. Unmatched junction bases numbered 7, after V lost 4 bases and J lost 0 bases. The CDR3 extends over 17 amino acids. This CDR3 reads CASSREAGGISTDTQYF. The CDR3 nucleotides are TGCGCCAGCAGCCGAGAAGCGGGAGGGATTAGCACAGATACGCAGTATTTT.

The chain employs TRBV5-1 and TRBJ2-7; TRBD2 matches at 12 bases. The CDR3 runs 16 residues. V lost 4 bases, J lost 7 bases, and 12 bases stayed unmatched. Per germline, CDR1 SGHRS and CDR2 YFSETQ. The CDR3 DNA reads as TGCGCCAGCAGCCCAACCCTAGCGGGAGGGCCGGGAGAGCAGTACTTC. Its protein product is CASSPTLAGGPGEQYF.

The CDR3 region has the DNA TGCGCCAGCAGTTTGTCGGGCGGGCCAGGGCTCGATGAGCAGTTCTTC. Translating gives CASSLSGGPGLDEQFF. The chain is built from TRBV5-1 and TRBJ2-1; the D gene could be TRBD1 or TRBD2 (5 bases each). This CDR3 has 16 amino acids. Germline V lookup: CDR1 SGHRS, CDR2 YFSETQ. Trimming pared 5 bases from V and 8 bases from J, leaving 23 bases between.

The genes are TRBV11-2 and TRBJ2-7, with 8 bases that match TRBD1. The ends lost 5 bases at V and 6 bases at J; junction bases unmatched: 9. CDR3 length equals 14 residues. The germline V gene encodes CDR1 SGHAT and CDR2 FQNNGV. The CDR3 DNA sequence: TGTGCCAGCAGCCTACTTTACAGGGGGTCCGAGCAGTACTTC. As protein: CASSLLYRGSEQYF.

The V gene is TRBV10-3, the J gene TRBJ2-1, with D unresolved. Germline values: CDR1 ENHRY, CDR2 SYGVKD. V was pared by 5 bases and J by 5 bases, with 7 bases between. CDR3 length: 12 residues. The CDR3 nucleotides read TGTGCCATCAGTAGACCCGACAATGAGCAGTTCTTC. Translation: CAISRPDNEQFF.

CDR3 in DNA: TGTGCCAGCCAGGGACAGTACTACGAGCAGTACTTC. Amino acid sequence: CASQGQYYEQYF. The chain recombines TRBV28 with TRBJ2-7, with TRBD1 identical over 7 bases. The ends lost 8 bases at V and 3 bases at J; junction bases unmatched: 4. The length of the CDR3 is 12 residues. CDR1 is MDHEN, CDR2 SYDVKM, per germline.

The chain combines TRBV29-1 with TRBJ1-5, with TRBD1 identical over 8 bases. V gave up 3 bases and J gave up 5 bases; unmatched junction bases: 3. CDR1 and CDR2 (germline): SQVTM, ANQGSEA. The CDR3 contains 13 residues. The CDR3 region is CSVDTGGDQPQHF. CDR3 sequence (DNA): TGCAGCGTTGACACAGGGGGGGATCAGCCCCAGCATTTT.

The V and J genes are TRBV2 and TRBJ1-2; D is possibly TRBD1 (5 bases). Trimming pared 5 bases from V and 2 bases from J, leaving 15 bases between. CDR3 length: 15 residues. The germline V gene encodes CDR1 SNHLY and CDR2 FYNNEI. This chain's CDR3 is CASSITIGTNYGYTF. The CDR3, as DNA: TGTGCCAGCAGTATAACGATAGGGACCAACTATGGCTACACCTTC.

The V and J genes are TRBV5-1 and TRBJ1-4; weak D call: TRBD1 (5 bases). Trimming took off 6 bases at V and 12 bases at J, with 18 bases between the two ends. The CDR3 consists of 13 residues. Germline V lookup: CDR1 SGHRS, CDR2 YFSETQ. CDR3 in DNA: TGCGCCAGCACCCAGGGTCAGGGTCGTGAACTGTTTTTT. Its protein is CASTQGQGRELFF.

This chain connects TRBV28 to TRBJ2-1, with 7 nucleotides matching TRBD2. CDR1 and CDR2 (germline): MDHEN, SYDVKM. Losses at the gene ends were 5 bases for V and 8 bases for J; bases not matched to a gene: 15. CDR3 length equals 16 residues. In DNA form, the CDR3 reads TGTGCCAGCAGTCCCATGAGATCAGCGGGAAATCATGAGCAGTTCTTC. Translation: CASSPMRSAGNHEQFF.

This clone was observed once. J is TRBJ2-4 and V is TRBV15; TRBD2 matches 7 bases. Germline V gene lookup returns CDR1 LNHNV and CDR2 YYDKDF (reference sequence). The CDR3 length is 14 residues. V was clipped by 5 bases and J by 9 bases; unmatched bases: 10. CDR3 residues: CATSLGGSNSIQYF. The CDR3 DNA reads TGTGCCACCAGCTTGGGGGGGAGCAACAGCATTCAGTACTTC.

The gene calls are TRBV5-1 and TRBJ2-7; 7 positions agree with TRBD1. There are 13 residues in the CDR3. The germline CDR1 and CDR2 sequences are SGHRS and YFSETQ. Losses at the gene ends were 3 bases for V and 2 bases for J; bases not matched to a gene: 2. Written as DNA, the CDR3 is TGCGCCAGCAGCTCGACAGGGACCTACGAGCAGTACTTC. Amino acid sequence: CASSSTGTYEQYF.

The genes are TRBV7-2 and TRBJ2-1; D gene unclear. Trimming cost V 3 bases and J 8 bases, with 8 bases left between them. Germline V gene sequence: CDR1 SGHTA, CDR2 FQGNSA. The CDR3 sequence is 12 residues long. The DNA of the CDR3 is TGTGCCAGCAGCTTCAGTCGGTATGAGCAGTTCTTC. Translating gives CASSFSRYEQFF.

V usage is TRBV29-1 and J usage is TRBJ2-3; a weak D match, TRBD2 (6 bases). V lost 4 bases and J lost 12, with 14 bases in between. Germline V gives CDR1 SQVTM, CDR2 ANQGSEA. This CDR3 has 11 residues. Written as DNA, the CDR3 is TGCAGCGTTGGGGCTAGCGATAACCAGTATTTT. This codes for CSVGASDNQYF.

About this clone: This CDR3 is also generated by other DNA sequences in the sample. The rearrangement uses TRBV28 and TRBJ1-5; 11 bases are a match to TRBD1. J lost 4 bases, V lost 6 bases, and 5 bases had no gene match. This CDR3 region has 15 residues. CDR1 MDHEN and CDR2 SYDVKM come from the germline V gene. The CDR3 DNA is TGTGCCAGCAGCCCCCGGGACAGGGGGAATCAGCCCCAGCATTTT. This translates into CASSPRDRGNQPQHF.

The DNA of the CDR3 is TGTGCCAGCAGCTTGTCTGCAGATATCTATGGCTACACCTTC. Its translation: CASSLSADIYGYTF. This chain links TRBV5-8 with TRBJ1-2; D is unclear. V lost 1 base to trimming and J lost 4 bases, with 11 bases between them. The CDR3 has 14 residues. The germline CDR1 and CDR2 sequences are SGHTS and YDEGEE.

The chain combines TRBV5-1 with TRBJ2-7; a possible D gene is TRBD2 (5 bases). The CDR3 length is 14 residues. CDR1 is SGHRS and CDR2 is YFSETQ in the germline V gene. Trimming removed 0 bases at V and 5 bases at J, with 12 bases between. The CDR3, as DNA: TGCGCCAGCAGCTTGGAGCTAGCAACTCACGAGCAGTACTTC. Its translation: CASSLELATHEQYF.

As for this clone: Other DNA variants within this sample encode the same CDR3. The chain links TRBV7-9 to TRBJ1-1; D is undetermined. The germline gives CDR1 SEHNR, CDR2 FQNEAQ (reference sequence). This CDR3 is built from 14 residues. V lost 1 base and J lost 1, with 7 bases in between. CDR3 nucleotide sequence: TGTGCCAGCAGCTTAGGGGCAGGGAACACTGAAGCTTTCTTT. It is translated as CASSLGAGNTEAFF.